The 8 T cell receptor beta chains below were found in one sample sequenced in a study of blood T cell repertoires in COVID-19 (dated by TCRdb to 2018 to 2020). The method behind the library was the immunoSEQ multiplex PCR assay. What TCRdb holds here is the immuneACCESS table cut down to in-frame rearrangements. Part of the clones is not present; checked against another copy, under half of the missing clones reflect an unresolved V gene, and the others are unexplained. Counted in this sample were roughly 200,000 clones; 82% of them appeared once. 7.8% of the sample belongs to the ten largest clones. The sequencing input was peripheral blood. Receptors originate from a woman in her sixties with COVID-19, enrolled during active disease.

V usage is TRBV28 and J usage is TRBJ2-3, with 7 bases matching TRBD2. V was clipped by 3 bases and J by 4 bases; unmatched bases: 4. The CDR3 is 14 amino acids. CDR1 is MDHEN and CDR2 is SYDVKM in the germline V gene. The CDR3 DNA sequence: TGTGCCAGCAGTTTTGCGGGAGAGGCAGATACGCAGTATTTT. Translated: CASSFAGEADTQYF.

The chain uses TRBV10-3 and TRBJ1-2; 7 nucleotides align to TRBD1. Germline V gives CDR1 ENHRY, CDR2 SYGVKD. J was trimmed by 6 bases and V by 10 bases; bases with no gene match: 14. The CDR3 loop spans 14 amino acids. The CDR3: CATGQASRGHGYTF. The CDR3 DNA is TGTGCCACCGGACAGGCTTCCCGTGGCCATGGCTACACCTTC.

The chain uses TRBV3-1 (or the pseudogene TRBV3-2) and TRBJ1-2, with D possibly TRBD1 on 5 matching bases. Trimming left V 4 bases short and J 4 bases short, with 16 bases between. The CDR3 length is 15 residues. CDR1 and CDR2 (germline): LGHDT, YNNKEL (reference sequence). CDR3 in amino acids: CASSPRAGGGYGYTF. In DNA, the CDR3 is TGTGCCAGCAGCCCGAGGGCCGGGGGTGGCTATGGCTACACCTTC.

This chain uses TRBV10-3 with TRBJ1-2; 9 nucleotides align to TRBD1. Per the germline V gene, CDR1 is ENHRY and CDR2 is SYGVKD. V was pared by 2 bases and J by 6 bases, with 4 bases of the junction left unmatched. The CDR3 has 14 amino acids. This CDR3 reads CAISEGTGSNGYTF. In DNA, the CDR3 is TGTGCCATCAGTGAGGGGACAGGGAGTAATGGCTACACCTTC.

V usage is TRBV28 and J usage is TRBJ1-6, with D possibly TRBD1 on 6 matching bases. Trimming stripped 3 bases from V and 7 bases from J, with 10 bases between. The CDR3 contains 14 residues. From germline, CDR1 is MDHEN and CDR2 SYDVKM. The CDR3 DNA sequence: TGTGCCAGCAGTTTTACAGGGCGCAATTCACCCCTCCACTTT. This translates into CASSFTGRNSPLHF. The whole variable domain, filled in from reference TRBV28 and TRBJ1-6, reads DVKVTQSSRYLVKRTGEKVFLECVQDMDHENMFWYRQDPGLGLRLIYFSYDVKMKEKGDIPEGYSVSREKKERFSLILESASTNQTSMYLCASSFTGRNSPLHFGNGTRLTVT.

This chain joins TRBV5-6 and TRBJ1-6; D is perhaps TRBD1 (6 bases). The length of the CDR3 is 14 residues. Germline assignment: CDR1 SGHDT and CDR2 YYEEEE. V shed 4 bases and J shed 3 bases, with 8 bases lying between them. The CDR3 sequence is CASSMDSYNSPLHF. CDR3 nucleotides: TGTGCCAGCAGCATGGACAGCTATAATTCACCCCTCCACTTT.

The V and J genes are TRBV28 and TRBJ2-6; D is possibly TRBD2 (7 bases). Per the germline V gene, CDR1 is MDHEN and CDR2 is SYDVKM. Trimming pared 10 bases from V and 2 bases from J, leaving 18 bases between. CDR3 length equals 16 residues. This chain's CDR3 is CATERRGGPGANVLTF. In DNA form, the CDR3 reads TGTGCCACCGAACGTAGGGGGGGCCCTGGGGCCAACGTCCTGACTTTC.

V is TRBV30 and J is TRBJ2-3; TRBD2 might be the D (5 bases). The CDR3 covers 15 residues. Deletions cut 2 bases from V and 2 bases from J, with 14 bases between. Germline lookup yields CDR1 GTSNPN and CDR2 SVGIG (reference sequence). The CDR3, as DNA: TGTGCCTGGAGTATAAGCGGAGCGCACACAGATACGCAGTATTTT. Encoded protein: CAWSISGAHTDTQYF.